The entry that follows covers one TCR beta chain sequence. The record originates from a study of T cells in Graves' hyperthyroidism and ophthalmopathy. RNA transcripts gave rise to amplified TCR beta CDR3 regions. The HTBI primer set drove a first-round RT-PCR of the TCR CDR3. TCRdb redid the calling of the multiplex PCR reads with MiXCR, one entry per CDR3 protein. This sample has around 600,000 distinct CDR3 sequences, with about 14% found just once. Germline assignment: CDR1 SGHTA and CDR2 FQGTGA. The length of the CDR3 is 17 residues. V shed 2 bases and J shed 0 bases, with 11 bases lying between them.

The sequenced material came from blood. The source of this sequence is a woman in her forties or fifties with Graves' ophthalmopathy. The chain uses TRBV7-3 and TRBJ2-6; no clear D. Here the CDR3 reads CASSLFYRASGANVLTF. CDR3 nucleotide sequence: TGTGCCAGCAGCTTATTTTACAGAGCCTCTGGGGCCAACGTCCTGACTTTC. Looking up the rest from reference TRBV7-3 and TRBJ2-6 gives the full variable domain: GAGVSQTPSNKVTEKGKYVELRCDPISGHTALYWYRQSLGQGPEFLIYFQGTGAADDSGLPNDRFFAVRPEGSVSTLKIQRTERGDSAVYLCASSLFYRASGANVLTFGAGSRLTVL.